This paragraph reports one T cell receptor (beta chain). This entry comes from a study of identifying expanded T cells in peripheral blood. Germline CDR1 is SNHLY and CDR2 is FYNNEI. The CDR3 is made up of 14 amino acids. V was cut by 5 bases and J by 1 base, with 11 bases left in between. Collection occurred without any documented infections or immune events in donors. This table comes from immunoSEQ multiplex PCR, and its TCRdb copy is limited to in-frame clones, with some not included. There are about 130,000 clones in the sample; approximately 86% occur only once, and about 8% lies in the top ten.

V gene TRBV2 combines with J gene TRBJ1-2, with a tentative D call TRBD1 (6 bases). Sequencing input: blood. This TCR derives from a person aged 18 to 70 in good health. The CDR3 here is CASSSGDFNYGYTF. The CDR3 DNA is TGTGCCAGCAGTTCAGGGGACTTTAACTATGGCTACACCTTC.